This T cell receptor beta chain was captured by sequencing in a study of T cells expressing NK-cell markers. Each CDR3 protein gets one entry in TCRdb, which reprocessed the 5' RACE reads and gives no DNA. This sample's table has 150,000 to 200,000 distinct CDR3 sequences. The germline gives CDR1 ENHRY, CDR2 SYGVKD. This CDR3 spans 14 amino acids. This receptor was identified in a woman aged 18 to 69 in good health. Sequencing was done on a sample of blood T cells: a sorted CD56 or NKG2C T cell subset, CD4+ or CD8+ T cells, or bulk PBMC T cells (not recorded which). This chain uses TRBV10-3 with TRBJ1-6; the D gene TCRdb calls, TRBD1, cannot be checked with no DNA. CDR3 residues: CAISGQGANSPLHF.